This section outlines one T cell receptor (beta chain) sequence together with its context. Its specificity is not known. The sample originates from a study of OX40 agonist ivuxolimab in advanced cancers. Points from the study as a whole: Averaged across samples, CD8+ T cells carried more expanded clones than CD4+ did. Doses of 0.1 to 3.0 mg/kg were accompanied by clonal expansion of CD4+ and CD8+ blood T cells by week 6.

The V end lost 3 bases, the J end lost 6 bases, and 12 bases lay between the germline ends. This CDR3 comprises 14 residues. The germline V gene encodes CDR1 SGHDT and CDR2 YYEEEE. Assay used: immunoSEQ multiplex PCR; TCRdb lists only in-frame clones, some missing. The table lists under 150,000 clones, 93% of them singletons, with approximately 0.99% in the top ten. Collection of blood occurred at baseline, at cycle 4 day 1, and at cycle 7 day 1. Material: CD4+ or CD8+ T cells sorted from blood, obtained in a trial of the OX40 agonist ivuxolimab. The origin of this receptor is an adult with an advanced solid tumor such as melanoma, head and neck, liver or kidney cancer. This rearrangement joins TRBV5-6 to TRBJ1-4; tentatively, D is TRBD1 (5 bases). CDR3 DNA: TGTGCCAGCAGCTACAGGCTAGGGGATGAAAAACTGTTTTTT. Its protein product is CASSYRLGDEKLFF.